A selection of T cell receptor beta chains follows, all from one sample in a study of metastatic and nonmetastatic thyroid tumors. TCRdb reanalyzed the PCR reads with MiXCR. The sample lists more than 8,500 clones; around 20% were seen once. Sequencing was done on a sample of adjacent normal tissue. These receptors came from a female donor with papillary thyroid cancer or a benign thyroid nodule (not recorded which). Some clones in this sample may be carry-over from other donors' samples. Each CDR3 is given with its conserved first and last residue. A D gene is named only where the DNA matches it firmly. Clone size is stated in some rows and not others, as once, few, many or a class when expanded.

>-|TRBV19|TRBJ2-3|-
CATQRRRNTRSTDTRYF
TGTGCCACCCAAAGGAGACGGAACACCCGAAGCACAGATACGCGGTATTTT
>-|TRBV25-1|TRBJ2-7|-
CASSSLLALSSYEQYF
TGTGCCAGCAGTTCTCTCCTAGCGTTAAGCTCCTACGAGCAGTACTTC
>-|TRBV7-9|TRBJ1-1|-
CASSSKGGGQAEAFF
TGTGCCAGCAGCTCCAAGGGGGGTGGGCAGGCTGAAGCTTTCTTT
>-|TRBV7-9|TRBJ2-7|TRBD2
CASGSGRTYEQYF
TGTGCCAGCGGCAGCGGGAGGACCTACGAGCAGTACTTC
>medium-sized|TRBV6-1|TRBJ1-2|-
CASSEPGSPSFYGYTF
TGTGCCAGCAGTGAGCCCGGGTCCCCGTCCTTCTATGGCTACACCTTC
>many|TRBV9|TRBJ2-7|TRBD2
CASSVEGLASNHEQYF
TGTGCCAGCAGCGTAGAGGGACTAGCTTCCAACCACGAGCAGTACTTC
>medium-sized|TRBV6-5|TRBJ2-5|-
CASSYGTGELETQYF
TGTGCCAGCAGTTACGGAACGGGGGAACTAGAGACCCAGTACTTC
>medium-sized|TRBV12-5|TRBJ2-7|-
CASGLTRGGYYEQYF
TGTGCTAGTGGTCTCACCAGAGGGGGATACTACGAGCAGTACTTC
>-|TRBV10-2|TRBJ1-1|-
CSSSRQGLGEAFF
TGCTCCAGTAGTAGACAAGGCCTCGGTGAAGCTTTCTTT
>-|TRBV20-1|TRBJ1-6|-
CSAPFVWPPGGSPLHF
TGCAGTGCCCCATTCGTTTGGCCGCCGGGGGGTTCACCCCTCCACTTT
>medium-sized|TRBV20-1|TRBJ2-7|-
CSASVAGDWDEQYF
TGCAGTGCTAGTGTAGCAGGGGATTGGGACGAGCAGTACTTC
>many|TRBV9|TRBJ2-3|-
CASSVGGGAAVVDTQYF
TGTGCCAGCAGCGTAGGTGGAGGGGCGGCCGTCGTCGATACGCAGTATTTT
>many|TRBV7-2|TRBJ2-3|TRBD1
CASRRTGPTDTQYF
TGTGCCAGCAGGCGGACAGGCCCCACAGATACGCAGTATTTT
>medium-sized|TRBV7-9|TRBJ2-7|TRBD1
CASSLGQGGEQYF
TGTGCCAGCAGCCTGGGACAGGGTGGCGAGCAGTACTTC
>many|TRBV19|TRBJ1-3|-
CASSAHSSGNTIYF
TGTGCCAGTAGTGCCCACAGCTCTGGAAACACCATATATTTT
>-|TRBV9|TRBJ2-7|TRBD2
CASSGSSGSYEQYF
TGTGCCAGCAGCGGTTCTAGCGGCTCCTACGAGCAGTACTTC
>few|TRBV7-9|TRBJ2-1|-
CASSPQGDYRFF
TGTGCCAGCAGCCCCCAGGGTGATTACAGGTTCTTC
>medium-sized|TRBV20-1|TRBJ1-2|-
CSARDSRTPYGYTF
TGCAGTGCTAGAGATTCTCGGACCCCATATGGCTACACCTTC
>many|TRBV29-1|TRBJ2-3|TRBD2
CSATSATWDTQYF
TGCAGCGCGACTAGCGCGACTTGGGATACGCAGTATTTT
>-|TRBV12-3/TRBV12-4|TRBJ2-7|TRBD1
CASSARTGSHF
TGTGCCAGCAGTGCCCGGACAGGGTCACACTTC
>-|TRBV20-1|TRBJ2-1|TRBD2
CSATGGMTSGRSTDEQFF
TGCAGTGCTACCGGGGGAATGACTAGCGGGAGGAGTACGGATGAGCAGTTCTTC
>-|TRBV20-1|TRBJ2-7|-
CSAAVSGKQYF
TGCAGTGCCGCCGTAAGCGGAAAGCAGTACTTC
>-|TRBV20-1|TRBJ1-3|TRBD1
CSAILLGTAHGNTIYF
TGCAGTGCTATTCTTCTGGGGACAGCCCATGGAAACACCATATATTTT
>-|TRBV20-1|TRBJ1-1|-
CRAPGRGGINTEAFF
TGCAGAGCCCCGGGCCGCGGGGGGATAAACACTGAAGCTTTCTTT
>once|TRBV6-9|TRBJ1-5|-
CASTNGGSPPQHF
TGTGCCAGCACCAACGGGGGGTCGCCGCCCCAGCATTTT
>many|TRBV5-5|TRBJ2-7|-
CASSLSRGDEYEQYF
TGTGCCAGCAGCCTCTCTAGGGGGGACGAATACGAGCAGTACTTC
>medium-sized|TRBV6-1|TRBJ1-3|-
CASSEWAAGNTIYF
TGTGCCAGCAGTGAGTGGGCGGCTGGAAACACCATATATTTT
>few|TRBV2|TRBJ2-2|-
CASRRTAMNTGELFF
TGTGCCAGCAGGAGGACAGCTATGAACACCGGGGAGCTGTTTTTT
>many|TRBV3-1|TRBJ2-1|TRBD2
CASSQEVLAGSNFLSSYNEQFF
TGTGCCAGCAGCCAAGAGGTGCTAGCGGGGAGTAATTTTTTAAGCTCCTACAATGAGCAGTTCTTC
>-|TRBV7-2|TRBJ2-7|-
CASSSYLGTYEQYF
TGTGCCAGCAGCTCTTACTTGGGCACCTACGAGCAGTACTTC
>medium-sized|TRBV11-2|TRBJ2-4|-
CASSQIYSRENIQYF
TGTGCCAGCAGCCAAATCTACTCCAGGGAAAACATTCAGTACTTC
>-|TRBV6-1|TRBJ1-1|-
CASSWRLNTEAFF
TGTGCCAGCTCATGGCGCCTCAACACTGAAGCTTTCTTT
>-|TRBV5-1|TRBJ2-1|TRBD2
CASSLGLAGRPNNEQFF
TGCGCCAGCAGCTTGGGCCTAGCGGGCAGACCCAACAATGAGCAGTTCTTC